These 20 T cell receptor beta chains originate from one sample sequenced in a study of cytomegalovirus exposure and HLA in healthy donors (dated by TCRdb to about 2017). Library preparation was by the immunoSEQ multiplex PCR assay. A mixture of 60 forward primers for TCR Vbeta segments and 13 reverse primers for TCR Jbeta segments was used in the multiplex PCR. As stored in TCRdb, this immuneACCESS dataset retains in-frame rearrangements with V and J assigned. A fraction of the clones does not appear; measured against another copy, unresolved V genes explain less than half of the discrepancy, and the remainder lacks a known reason. In all, the sample holds around 100,000 clones, and around 75% of those were seen once. About 0.92% of the sample belongs to the ten largest clones. The sequenced sample consisted of PBMCs. These receptors were collected from a woman in her twenties or thirties in good health and CMV-seronegative.

This rearrangement joins TRBV6-1 to TRBJ1-1; D gene uncertain. The CDR3 runs to 13 residues. From germline, CDR1 is MNHNS and CDR2 SASEGT. Trimming took 4 bases from V and 3 from J, leaving 9 bases between them. This chain's CDR3 is CASSVREDTEAFF. Here the CDR3 DNA reads TGTGCCAGCAGTGTAAGGGAGGACACTGAAGCTTTCTTT.

This sequence joins TRBV6-1 and TRBJ1-1; D uncertain. V lost 8 bases to trimming and J lost 0 bases, with 13 bases between them. CDR3 length: 14 residues. Germline lookup yields CDR1 MNHNS and CDR2 SASEGT. The CDR3 coding sequence is TGTGCCAGCGAGGAGAGTCAAATGAACACTGAAGCTTTCTTT. Translated: CASEESQMNTEAFF.

V and J are TRBV7-9 and TRBJ1-1, with D maybe TRBD1 (5 bases). Trimming cost V 2 bases and J 0 bases, with 16 bases left between them. The CDR3 has 17 residues. Germline CDR1 SEHNR, CDR2 FQNEAQ (reference sequence). The CDR3 DNA follows: TGTGCCAGCAGCTTATGGGGCGAGTCCTCAATGAACACTGAAGCTTTCTTT. Translation: CASSLWGESSMNTEAFF.

The chain employs TRBV6-5 and TRBJ1-1; D is undetermined. The germline V gene has CDR1 MNHEY and CDR2 SVGAGI. Trimming shortened V by 8 bases and J by 3 bases, and 13 bases separated the two germline ends. The CDR3 sequence is 13 residues long. The chain's CDR3 is CASHIGRDTEAFF. The CDR3 bases are TGTGCCAGCCATATAGGGCGGGACACTGAAGCTTTCTTT.

The rearrangement joins TRBV2 to TRBJ2-7; maybe TRBD2 (7 bases). The germline V gene has CDR1 SNHLY and CDR2 FYNNEI. The ends were cut back, 5 bases at V and 4 bases at J, with 18 bases in the middle. The CDR3 runs 15 residues. CDR3 nucleotides: TGTGCCAGCAGTCGTGGGGGCGGGAGCCCTTACGAGCAGTACTTC. Protein: CASSRGGGSPYEQYF.

A few counts support this clone. J is TRBJ1-6 and V is TRBV7-9, with TRBD1 identical over 7 bases. The ends lost 6 bases at V and 5 bases at J; junction bases unmatched: 4. The germline V gene has CDR1 SEHNR and CDR2 FQNEAQ (reference sequence). CDR3 size: 14 residues. The CDR3 bases are TGTGCCAGCAGAGACAGGGACCATAATTCACCCCTCCACTTT. Residues: CASRDRDHNSPLHF.

V is TRBV7-9 and J is TRBJ2-3; the match to TRBD2 covers 9 bases. The CDR3 has 16 residues. Germline V CDR1 and CDR2: SEHNR, FQNEAQ (reference sequence). J was trimmed by 3 bases and V by 4 bases; bases with no gene match: 8. CDR3 in DNA: TGTGCCAGCAGCTCCGCCCTAGCGGGGATGACAGATACGCAGTATTTT. Its protein is CASSSALAGMTDTQYF.

This clone was seen more than once but under ten times. The rearrangement joins TRBV29-1 to TRBJ2-7; D unresolved. This CDR3 has 12 residues. The germline V gene encodes CDR1 SQVTM and CDR2 ANQGSEA. Between the trimmed V and J ends, which lost 4 bases and 1 base, there was a span of 8 bases. DNA of the CDR3: TGCAGCGTTGTAGAGACTTCCTACGAGCAGTACTTC. Residues: CSVVETSYEQYF.

The V and J genes are TRBV2 and TRBJ1-1; D gene ambiguous. Germline V gives CDR1 SNHLY, CDR2 FYNNEI. V lost 8 bases and J 3 bases, leaving 19 bases between the germline ends. The CDR3 loop spans 15 amino acids. This CDR3 reads CASEPTHGYYTEAFF. DNA for the CDR3: TGTGCCAGCGAGCCGACTCACGGGTATTACACTGAAGCTTTCTTT.

V is TRBV27 and J is TRBJ1-1; possible D gene TRBD1, 6 bases. V lost 5 bases, J lost 5 bases, and 12 bases lay in between. In germline, CDR1 is MNHEY, CDR2 SMNVEV (reference sequence). The CDR3 sequence is 13 residues long. CDR3: CASSIQGNTEAFF. In DNA, the CDR3 is TGTGCCAGCAGTATACAGGGAAATACTGAAGCTTTCTTT.

The V and J genes are TRBV6-6 and TRBJ1-2; perhaps TRBD1 as D (5 bases). The length of the CDR3 is 15 residues. Trimming took off 2 bases at V and 7 bases at J, with 17 bases between the two ends. Germline V lookup: CDR1 MNHNY, CDR2 SVGAGI (reference sequence). Here the CDR3 DNA reads TGTGCCAGCAGTTACCTGGACACTGGCCTCGGTGGCTACACCTTC. This encodes CASSYLDTGLGGYTF.

The chain employs TRBV6-1 and TRBJ2-1; 12 bases align to TRBD2. Germline trimming cut 5 bases from V and 8 bases from J; bases unmatched to any gene: 7. The length of the CDR3 is 15 residues. Germline V lookup: CDR1 MNHNS, CDR2 SASEGT. CDR3 nucleotides: TGTGCCAGCAGTAGTCTAGCGGGAGGGGCGGATGAGCAGTTCTTC. Its translation is CASSSLAGGADEQFF.

This chain links TRBV5-4 with TRBJ2-1; D might be TRBD1 (5 bases). The germline CDR1 and CDR2 sequences are SGHNT and YYREEE (reference sequence). V was clipped by 2 bases and J by 4 bases, with 13 bases between them. The CDR3 spans 15 residues. The CDR3: CASSLAQVPYNEQFF. The CDR3 bases are TGTGCCAGCAGCTTAGCACAGGTACCTTACAATGAGCAGTTCTTC.

The table lists this clone with a few counts. The chain uses TRBV15 and TRBJ2-7, with a possible D match to TRBD2 (6 bases). There are 15 residues in the CDR3. With 1 base removed from V and 0 bases from J, the gap between germline ends came to 10 bases. Germline V CDR1 and CDR2: LNHNV, YYDKDF (reference sequence). The CDR3 coding sequence is TGTGCCACCAGCAGAGTCCAAGCGGGCTCCTACGAGCAGTACTTC. This codes for CATSRVQAGSYEQYF.

This clone was counted once. The chain carries TRBV5-6 and TRBJ1-1; 10 bases are shared with TRBD1. Germline values: CDR1 SGHDT, CDR2 YYEEEE. V lost 0 bases and J lost 5; bases outside the gene matches: 4. The CDR3 contains 15 residues. In nucleotides, the CDR3 is TGTGCCAGCAGCTTGGAAAGGGGACAGGGGACTGAAGCTTTCTTT. It yields the protein CASSLERGQGTEAFF.

This clone appeared a few times. The V call is TRBV6-6, the J call TRBJ1-1; tentatively, D is TRBD1 (5 bases). The CDR3 length is 15 residues. The V and J ends lost 4 bases and 2 bases respectively, with 14 bases between them. Germline V gene lookup returns CDR1 MNHNY and CDR2 SVGAGI (reference sequence). Here the CDR3 reads CASSSQGIINTEAFF. CDR3 bases: TGTGCCAGCAGTTCCCAGGGCATCATTAACACTGAAGCTTTCTTT.

This clone was detected only a few times. J is TRBJ1-2 and V is TRBV6-1; D possibly corresponds to TRBD1 (5 bases). The CDR3 is 13 amino acids. Trimming removed 7 bases at V and 5 bases at J, with 14 bases between. Per the germline V gene, CDR1 is MNHNS and CDR2 is SASEGT. The chain's CDR3 is CASKKTELYGYTF. Written as DNA, the CDR3 is TGTGCCAGCAAGAAGACAGAACTTTATGGCTACACCTTC.

This clone was detected once. The chain links TRBV30 to TRBJ1-5, with a tentative D call TRBD1 (6 bases). The germline V and J ends were trimmed by 3 bases and 4 bases, with 10 bases remaining between them. Per the germline V gene, CDR1 is GTSNPN and CDR2 is SVGIG (reference sequence). The length of the CDR3 is 13 residues. The chain's CDR3 is CAWSLQGNQPQHF. CDR3 DNA: TGTGCCTGGAGCCTTCAGGGGAATCAGCCCCAGCATTTT.

In nucleotides, the CDR3 is TGTGCCAGCAGGGATAACAGGCGCACCTCCGAAGAGACCCAGTACTTC. Protein sequence: CASRDNRRTSEETQYF. The rearrangement uses TRBV5-6 and TRBJ2-5; TRBD1 is a possible D gene (5 bases). The CDR3 has 16 residues. Germline CDR1 reads SGHDT; CDR2 reads YYEEEE. The ends were cut back, 5 bases at V and 3 bases at J, with 20 bases in the middle.

The chain joins TRBV6-1 to TRBJ1-2, with TRBD1 matching over 7 bases. CDR3 length: 15 residues. Per germline, CDR1 MNHNS and CDR2 SASEGT. V lost 2 bases to trimming and J lost 5 bases; unmatched junction nucleotides: 8. In nucleotides, the CDR3 is TGTGCCAGCAGTGAACAGAGGGGGCTATGGTATGGCTACACCTTC. Residues: CASSEQRGLWYGYTF.